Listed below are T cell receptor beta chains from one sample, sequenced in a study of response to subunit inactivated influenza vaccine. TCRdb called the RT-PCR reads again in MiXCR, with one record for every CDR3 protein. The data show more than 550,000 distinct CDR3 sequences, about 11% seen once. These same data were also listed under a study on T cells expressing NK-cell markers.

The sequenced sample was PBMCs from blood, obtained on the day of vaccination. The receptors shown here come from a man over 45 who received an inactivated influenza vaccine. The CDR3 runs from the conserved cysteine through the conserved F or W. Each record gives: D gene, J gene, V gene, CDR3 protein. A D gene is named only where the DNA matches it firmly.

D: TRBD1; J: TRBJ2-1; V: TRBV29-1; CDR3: CSAWTGGRVNEQFF
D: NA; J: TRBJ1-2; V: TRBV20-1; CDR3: CSARETGAYTF
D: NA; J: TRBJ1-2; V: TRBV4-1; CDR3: CASSPSRDNYGYTF
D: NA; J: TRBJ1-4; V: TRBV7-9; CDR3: CASSYTAYSEKLFF
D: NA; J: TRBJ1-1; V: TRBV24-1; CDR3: CATSEGNREAFF
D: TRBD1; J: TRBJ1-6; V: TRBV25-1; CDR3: CASSSGTGGRSPLHF
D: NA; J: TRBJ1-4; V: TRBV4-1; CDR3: CATRGPQLLGTNEKLFF
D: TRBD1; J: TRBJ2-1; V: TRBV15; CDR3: CATSRARQGTYNEQFF
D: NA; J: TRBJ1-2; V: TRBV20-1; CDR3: CSARRGAYGYTF
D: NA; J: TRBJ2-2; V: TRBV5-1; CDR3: CASSLDTGPGELFF
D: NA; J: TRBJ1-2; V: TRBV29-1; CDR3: CSVEEGGGYGYTF
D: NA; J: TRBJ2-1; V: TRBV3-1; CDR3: CASSQVMGSILNEQFF
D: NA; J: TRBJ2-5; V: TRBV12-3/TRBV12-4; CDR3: CASSPGGTQYF
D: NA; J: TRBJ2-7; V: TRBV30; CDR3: CAWEDGRVAYEQYF
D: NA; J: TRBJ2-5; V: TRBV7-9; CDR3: CASSPRGTQYF
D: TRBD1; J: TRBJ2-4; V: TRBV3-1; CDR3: CASSLGQIKNIQYF
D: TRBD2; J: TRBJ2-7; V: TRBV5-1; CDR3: CASSLSRTSDEQYF
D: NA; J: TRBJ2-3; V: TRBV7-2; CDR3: CASRSPGSGTDTQYF
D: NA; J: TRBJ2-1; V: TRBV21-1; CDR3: CASSKEWAGDHSSEQFF
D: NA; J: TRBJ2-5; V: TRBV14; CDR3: CASSQGLGGVETQYF
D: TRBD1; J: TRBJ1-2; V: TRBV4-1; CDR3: CASSQGTGLGYGYTF
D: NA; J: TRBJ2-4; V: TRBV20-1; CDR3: CSARDQKGKNIQYF
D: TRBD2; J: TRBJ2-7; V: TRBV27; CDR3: CAVAGGPFIEQYF
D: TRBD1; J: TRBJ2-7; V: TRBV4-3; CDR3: CASSQGTGEVQNF